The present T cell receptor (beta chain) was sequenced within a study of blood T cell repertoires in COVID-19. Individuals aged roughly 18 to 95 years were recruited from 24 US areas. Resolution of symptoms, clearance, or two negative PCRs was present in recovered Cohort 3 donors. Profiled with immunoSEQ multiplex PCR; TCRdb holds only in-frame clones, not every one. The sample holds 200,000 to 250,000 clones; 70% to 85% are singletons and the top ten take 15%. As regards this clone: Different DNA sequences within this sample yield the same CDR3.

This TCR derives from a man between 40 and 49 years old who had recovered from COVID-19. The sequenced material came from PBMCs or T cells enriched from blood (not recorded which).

The CDR3 sequence: CASSLDSYQPQHF. CDR3 DNA: TGTGCCAGCAGTTTAGACAGCTATCAGCCCCAGCATTTT. The chain carries TRBV12-3 or TRBV12-4 and TRBJ1-5; D is ambiguous. The CDR3 is 13 residues long. Trimming stripped 1 base from V and 5 bases from J, with 6 bases between.